What follows describes a single T cell receptor beta chain. This clone's antigen is unknown. Base qualities are not at hand, and no much larger clone is one base apart. The collaborating institutions used their own protocols to collect whole blood in K2EDTA tubes. For TCRbeta analysis, collaborators shipped samples in one of three forms: frozen whole blood, isolated PBMCs, or DNA extracted from either of those sample types. TCRbeta CDR3 regions were amplified from genomic DNA using the immunoSEQ Assay, a bias-controlled multiplex PCR. Per the original workflow: Nucleated cell counts per sample were estimated from amplification of reference gene primers within the assay. To quantify the absolute abundance of each unique TCRbeta CDR3 rearrangement, sequence reads were collapsed and filtered. Productive Simpson clonality was computed per sample as the square root of Simpson's diversity index over productive rearrangements. TCRdb holds this immuneACCESS table with in-frame rearrangements only. Some clones are missing; in checked studies, unresolved V genes explain under half, and the rest has no known cause. V and J calls and clone size are those listed in that table; D and trimming were worked out from the DNA. In this sample the table shows about 86,000 clones, roughly 82% of which occur a single time. The ten largest clonotypes hold 1.2% of the sample.

CDR1 SGHRS and CDR2 YFSETQ are derived from the germline V gene. V gives up 0 bases and J gives up 2 bases, and the segment between their germline ends measures 22 bases. The cysteine opens and the phenylalanine closes a CDR3 of 19 amino acids. Just CDR3 DNA is preserved here, 57 bases in frame from base 1. The data derive from a study of blood T cell repertoires in COVID-19 (dated by TCRdb to about 2020). With respect to the entire study: Samples from collaborators originated in the United States, Italy and Spain and spanned both the acute and convalescent phases of COVID-19. The material from the prospective study consisted of cDNA or gDNA derived from T cells, B-cell-depleted T cells, or PBMCs. Deeply sampled blood TCRbeta repertoires from subjects exposed to, actively infected with, or recovered from COVID-19 were included in the dataset. The repertoires were made available in a free public database intended to serve as a resource for research on the immune response to SARS-CoV-2. Samples were obtained from the ongoing ImmuneRACE study (first 160 participants) and from over 1,000 subjects provided by 6 global collaborators. The sample metadata nearly always contained a de-identified subject ID, COVID-19 status, age in years and sex. Where HLA class I and class II types were available, the types were taken from metadata supplied by the sample provider, not from assay-based typing.

Broader findings and caveats from the paper: Clinical and demographic metadata were provided uncurated, with the amount varying by source and participant.

This sequence originates from a woman aged 80 or over with acute or convalescent COVID-19. The chain uses TRBV5-1 and TRBJ2-3, with TRBD1 tentatively as D gene (5 bases match). Sequenced: peripheral blood. CDR3 region: CASSLGGFGRSTSTDTQYF. The DNA sequence follows: TGCGCCAGCAGCTTGGGGGGCTTCGGGCGTAGCACTTCCACAGATACGCAGTATTTT.